This TCR beta chain was recorded in a study of cytomegalovirus exposure and HLA in healthy donors. Study at large: Early released data had about 85 million unique TCRs, all coming from HLA-typed donors. Notes on the study in general: 87-base-pair reads could not separate some V segments, including TRBV6-2 and TRBV6-3. Across donors, most TCRs were seen rarely, yet some public ones were widespread.

The primer mix had 60 Vbeta and 13 Jbeta primers. The method was immunoSEQ multiplex PCR; TCRdb's version includes in-frame clones alone and lacks a portion of them. The sample lists 110,000 or so clones, roughly four fifths seen once, with around 2.5% in the top ten. For this clone: Its antigen remains unknown.

This CDR3 region has 10 residues. Germline V gives CDR1 GTSNPN, CDR2 SVGIG (reference sequence). The V end lost 5 bases, the J end lost 4 bases, and 5 bases lay between the germline ends. The source is a woman under 30 in good health and CMV-seronegative. Sequencing used PBMCs. This chain joins TRBV30 and TRBJ1-2; D is unclear. CDR3 sequence: CAWEGYGYTF. CDR3 bases: TGTGCCTGGGAGGGCTATGGCTACACCTTC.